This T cell receptor (beta chain) comes out of a study of T-cell reconstitution after alpha-beta-depleted transplantation in children. This clonotype was observed many times. What it recognizes is unknown. Findings and caveats of the study: At the one-year point after transplant, T-cell counts and TCRbeta diversity were found to come mostly from T cells that had been newly produced. The study traced high day-60 TCRbeta diversity in some patients to surviving recipient T cells and thymic progenitors.

Per germline, CDR1 SQVTM and CDR2 ANQGSEA. Trimming left V 4 bases short and J 2 bases short, with 9 bases between. The CDR3 has 14 residues. Unique molecular identifiers were used in preparing the TCRbeta library. From the PCR reads, TCRdb called clonotypes with MiXCR, one entry per CDR3 protein. Among around 140,000 distinct CDR3 sequences, 8% to 10% were seen once, and the ten largest hold 15% to 20%. V usage is TRBV29-1 and J usage is TRBJ2-6; D is ambiguous. The clonotype was recovered from a female patient between 2 and 15 years old who had a stem cell transplant for congenital amegakaryocytic thrombocytopenia, so the T cells may come from the graft donor. This specimen was PBMCs, mostly from graft donor cells, taken 180 days after TCRalphabeta/CD19-depleted stem cell transplant. CDR3 loop: CSVGKGAGANVLTF. In nucleotides, the CDR3 is TGCAGCGTTGGGAAGGGTGCTGGGGCCAACGTCCTGACTTTC.